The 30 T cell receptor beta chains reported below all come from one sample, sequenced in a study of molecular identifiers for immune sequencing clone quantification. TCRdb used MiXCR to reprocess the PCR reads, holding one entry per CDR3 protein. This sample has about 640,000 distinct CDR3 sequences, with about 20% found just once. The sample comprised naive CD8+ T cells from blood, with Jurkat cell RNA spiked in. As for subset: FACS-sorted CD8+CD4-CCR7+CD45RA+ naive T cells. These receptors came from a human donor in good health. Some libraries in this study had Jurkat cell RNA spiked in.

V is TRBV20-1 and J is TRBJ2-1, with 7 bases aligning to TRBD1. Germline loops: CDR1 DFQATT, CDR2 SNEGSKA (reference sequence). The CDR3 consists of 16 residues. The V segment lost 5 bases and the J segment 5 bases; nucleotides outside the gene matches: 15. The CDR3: CSAHSLTGQVDNEQFF. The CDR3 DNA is TGCAGTGCTCACTCCCTTACTGGACAGGTGGACAATGAGCAGTTCTTC.

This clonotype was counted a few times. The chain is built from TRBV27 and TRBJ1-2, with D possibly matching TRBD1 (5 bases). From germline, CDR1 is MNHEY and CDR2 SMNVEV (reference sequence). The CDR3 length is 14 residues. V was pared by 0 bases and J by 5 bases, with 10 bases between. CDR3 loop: CASSLSTGLYGYTF. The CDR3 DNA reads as TGTGCCAGCAGTTTATCAACAGGATTATATGGCTACACCTTC.

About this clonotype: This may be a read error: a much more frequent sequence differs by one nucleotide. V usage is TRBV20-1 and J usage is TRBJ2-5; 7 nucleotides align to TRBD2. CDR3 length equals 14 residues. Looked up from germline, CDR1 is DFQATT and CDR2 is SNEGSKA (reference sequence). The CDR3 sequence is CRELTSSSLETQYF. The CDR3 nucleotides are TGCAGGGAACTGACTAGCAGTAGCCTTGAGACCCAGTACTTC.

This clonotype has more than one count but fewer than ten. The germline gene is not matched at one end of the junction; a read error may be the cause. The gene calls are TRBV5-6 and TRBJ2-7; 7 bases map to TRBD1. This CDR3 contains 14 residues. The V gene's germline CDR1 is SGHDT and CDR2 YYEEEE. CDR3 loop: CASCFGTASYEQYF. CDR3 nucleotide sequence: TGTGCCAGCTGCTTTGGGACAGCGTCCTACGAGCAGTACTTC.

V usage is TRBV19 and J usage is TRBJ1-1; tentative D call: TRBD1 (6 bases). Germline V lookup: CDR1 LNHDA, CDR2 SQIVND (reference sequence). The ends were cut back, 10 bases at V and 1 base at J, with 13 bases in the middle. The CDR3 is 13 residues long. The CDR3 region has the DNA TGTGCCACCCAGGGACAACCGAACACTGAAGCTTTCTTT. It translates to CATQGQPNTEAFF.

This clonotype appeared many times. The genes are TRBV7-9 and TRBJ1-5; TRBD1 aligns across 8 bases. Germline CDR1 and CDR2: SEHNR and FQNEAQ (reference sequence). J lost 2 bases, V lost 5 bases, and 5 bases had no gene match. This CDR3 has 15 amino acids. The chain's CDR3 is CASSAQGAGNQPQHF. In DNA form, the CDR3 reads TGTGCCAGCAGCGCGCAGGGGGCGGGCAATCAGCCCCAGCATTTT.

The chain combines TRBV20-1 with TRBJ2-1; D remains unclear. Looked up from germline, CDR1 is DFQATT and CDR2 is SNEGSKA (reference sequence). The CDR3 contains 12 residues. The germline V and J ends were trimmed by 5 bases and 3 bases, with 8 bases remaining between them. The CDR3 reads CSAYDIYNEQFF. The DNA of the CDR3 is TGCAGTGCTTATGACATCTACAATGAGCAGTTCTTC.

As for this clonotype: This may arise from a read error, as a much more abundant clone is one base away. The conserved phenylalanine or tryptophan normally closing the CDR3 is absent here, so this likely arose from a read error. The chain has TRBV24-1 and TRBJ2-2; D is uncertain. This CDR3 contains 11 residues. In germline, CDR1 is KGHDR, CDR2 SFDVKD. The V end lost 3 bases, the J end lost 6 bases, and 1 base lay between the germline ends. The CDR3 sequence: CATSDAGELFY. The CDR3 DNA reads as TGTGCCACCAGTGATGCCGGGGAGCTGTTTTAT.

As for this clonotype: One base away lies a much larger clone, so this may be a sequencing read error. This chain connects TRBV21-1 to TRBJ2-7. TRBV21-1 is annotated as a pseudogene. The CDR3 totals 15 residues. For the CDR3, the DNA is TGTGCCAGCGGCAAAGAAGGCGGGAGCTCCTACGAGCAGTACTTC. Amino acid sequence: CASGKEGGSSYEQYF.

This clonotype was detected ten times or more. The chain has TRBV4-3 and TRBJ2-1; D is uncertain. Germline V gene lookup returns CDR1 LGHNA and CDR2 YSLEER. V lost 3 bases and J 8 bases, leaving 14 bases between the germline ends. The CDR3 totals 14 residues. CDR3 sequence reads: CASSQADSGDEQFF. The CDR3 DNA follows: TGCGCCAGCAGCCAGGCTGATAGTGGGGATGAGCAGTTCTTC.

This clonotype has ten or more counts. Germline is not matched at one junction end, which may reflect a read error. The CDR3 DNA reads as TGTGCCAGCAGCCCGACCGATCTAGACCAGGAGACCCAGTACTTC. Its translation is CASSPTDLDQETQYF. The rearrangement links TRBV3-1 to TRBJ2-5, with D hard to call. The CDR3 totals 15 residues. Looked up from germline, CDR1 is LGHDT and CDR2 is YNNKEL (reference sequence).

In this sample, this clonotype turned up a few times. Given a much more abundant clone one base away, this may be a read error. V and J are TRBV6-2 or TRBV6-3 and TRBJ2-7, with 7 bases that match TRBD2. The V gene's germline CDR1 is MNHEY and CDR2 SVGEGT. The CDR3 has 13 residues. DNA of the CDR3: TGTGCCAGCAGATTAGCGGGTTCCGGCGAGCAGCACTTC. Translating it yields CASRLAGSGEQHF.

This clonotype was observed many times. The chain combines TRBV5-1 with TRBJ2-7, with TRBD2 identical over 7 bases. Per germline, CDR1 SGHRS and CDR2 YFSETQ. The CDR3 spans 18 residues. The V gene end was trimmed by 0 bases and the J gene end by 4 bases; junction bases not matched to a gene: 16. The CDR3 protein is CASSLATGPGLGRYEQYF. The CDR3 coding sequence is TGCGCCAGCAGCTTGGCCACCGGGCCCGGACTAGGCCGTTACGAGCAGTACTTC.

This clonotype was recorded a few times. The CDR3 nucleotides read TGTGCCAGCAGTGACTCTAGGCCAATCGAAACCTTCAACATTCAGTACTTC. This encodes CASSDSRPIETFNIQYF. V is TRBV6-4 and J is TRBJ2-4; D is uncertain. Between the trimmed V and J ends, which lost 0 bases and 7 bases, there was a span of 19 bases. Germline CDR1 MRHNA, CDR2 SNTAGT. The CDR3 is 17 residues long.

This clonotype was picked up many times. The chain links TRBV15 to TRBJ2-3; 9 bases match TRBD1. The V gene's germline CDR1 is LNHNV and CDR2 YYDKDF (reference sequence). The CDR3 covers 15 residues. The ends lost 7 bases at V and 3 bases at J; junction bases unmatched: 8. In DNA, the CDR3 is TGTGCCACCACCCTCCGGGACAGGGCGACAGATACGCAGTATTTT. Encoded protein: CATTLRDRATDTQYF.

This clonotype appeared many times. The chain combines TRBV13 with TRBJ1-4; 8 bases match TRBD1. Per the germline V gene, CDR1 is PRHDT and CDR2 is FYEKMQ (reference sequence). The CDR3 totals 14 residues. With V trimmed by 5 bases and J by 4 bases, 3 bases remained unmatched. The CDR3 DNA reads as TGTGCCAGCAGCCAGGGGGCAGGTAATGAAAAACTGTTTTTT. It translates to CASSQGAGNEKLFF. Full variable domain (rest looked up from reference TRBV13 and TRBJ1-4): AAGVIQSPRHLIKEKRETATLKCYPIPRHDTVYWYQQGPGQDPQFLISFYEKMQSDKGSIPDRFSAQQFSDYHSELNMSSLELGDSALYFCASSQGAGNEKLFFGSGTQLSVL.

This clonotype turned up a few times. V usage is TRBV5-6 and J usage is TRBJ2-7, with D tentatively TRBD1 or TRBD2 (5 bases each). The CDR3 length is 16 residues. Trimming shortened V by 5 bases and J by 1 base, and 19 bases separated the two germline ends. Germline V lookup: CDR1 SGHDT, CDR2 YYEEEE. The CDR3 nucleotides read TGTGCCAGCAGTCCAGGGAGAAGATTGAGATCCTACGAGCAGTACTTC. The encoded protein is CASSPGRRLRSYEQYF.

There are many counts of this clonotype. CDR3 bases: TGTGCCAGCAGCTGGGGACTAGCGGGAGGCCTCTCCTACGAGCAGTACTTC. Amino acid sequence: CASSWGLAGGLSYEQYF. V usage is TRBV28 and J usage is TRBJ2-7; TRBD2 matches 15 bases. CDR1 is MDHEN, CDR2 SYDVKM, per germline. This CDR3 spans 17 amino acids. J gave up 0 bases and V 6 bases, and 6 bases lay outside the gene matches.

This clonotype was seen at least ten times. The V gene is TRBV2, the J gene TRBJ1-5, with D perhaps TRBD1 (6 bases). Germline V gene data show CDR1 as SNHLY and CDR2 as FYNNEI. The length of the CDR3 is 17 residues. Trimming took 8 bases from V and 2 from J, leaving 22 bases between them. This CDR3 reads CASEGTGREIGNQPQHF. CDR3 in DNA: TGTGCCAGCGAGGGCACAGGGCGGGAGATAGGCAATCAGCCCCAGCATTTT. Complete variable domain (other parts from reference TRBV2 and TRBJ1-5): EPEVTQTPSHQVTQMGQEVILRCVPISNHLYFYWYRQILGQKVEFLVSFYNNEISEKSEIFDDQFSVERPDGSNFTLKIRSTKLEDSAMYFCASEGTGREIGNQPQHFGDGTRLSIL.

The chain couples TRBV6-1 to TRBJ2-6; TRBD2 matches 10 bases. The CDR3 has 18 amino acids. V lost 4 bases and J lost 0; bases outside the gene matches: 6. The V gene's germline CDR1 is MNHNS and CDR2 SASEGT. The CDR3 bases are TGTGCCAGCAGTGGCGGACTAGCGGCACTCTCTGGGGCCAACGTCCTGACTTTC. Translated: CASSGGLAALSGANVLTF.

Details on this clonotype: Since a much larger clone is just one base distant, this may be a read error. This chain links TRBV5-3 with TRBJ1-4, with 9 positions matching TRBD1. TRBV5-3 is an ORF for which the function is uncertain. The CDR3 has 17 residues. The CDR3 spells CASSLLGGTGQHEKLSF. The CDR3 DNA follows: TGTGCCAGCAGCTTGTTAGGAGGGACAGGGCAGCATGAAAAACTGTCTTTT.

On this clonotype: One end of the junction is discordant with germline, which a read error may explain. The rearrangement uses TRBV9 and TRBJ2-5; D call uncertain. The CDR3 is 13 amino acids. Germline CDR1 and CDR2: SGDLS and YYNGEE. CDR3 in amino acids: CASGVGSQETQYF. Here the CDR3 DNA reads TGTGCCAGCGGCGTAGGGTCTCAAGAGACCCAGTACTTC.

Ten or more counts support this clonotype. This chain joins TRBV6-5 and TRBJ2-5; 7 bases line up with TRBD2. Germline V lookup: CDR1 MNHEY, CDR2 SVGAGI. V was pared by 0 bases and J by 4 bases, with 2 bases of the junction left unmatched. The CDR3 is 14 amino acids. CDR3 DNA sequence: TGTGCCAGCAGTTACTCATGGGGGGGAGAGACCCAGTACTTC. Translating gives CASSYSWGGETQYF.

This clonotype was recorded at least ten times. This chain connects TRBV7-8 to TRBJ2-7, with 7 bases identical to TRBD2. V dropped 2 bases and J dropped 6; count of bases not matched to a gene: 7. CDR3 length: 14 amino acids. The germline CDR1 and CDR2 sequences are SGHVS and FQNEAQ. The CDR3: CASSLLRGGSEQYF. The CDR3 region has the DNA TGTGCCAGCAGCTTACTCCGGGGAGGGTCCGAGCAGTACTTC.

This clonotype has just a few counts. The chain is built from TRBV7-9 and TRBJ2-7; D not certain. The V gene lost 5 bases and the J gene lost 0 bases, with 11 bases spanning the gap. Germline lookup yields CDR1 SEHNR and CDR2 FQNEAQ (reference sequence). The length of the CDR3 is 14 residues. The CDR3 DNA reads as TGTGCCAGCAGCCCCCCTGTGAGCTCCTACGAGCAGTACTTC. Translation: CASSPPVSSYEQYF.

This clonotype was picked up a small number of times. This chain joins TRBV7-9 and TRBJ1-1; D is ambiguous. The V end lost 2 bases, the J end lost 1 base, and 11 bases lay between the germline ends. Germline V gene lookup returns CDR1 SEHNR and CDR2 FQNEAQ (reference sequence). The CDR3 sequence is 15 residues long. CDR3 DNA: TGTGCCAGCAGCTTACCTAAGGGCCAGAACACTGAAGCTTTCTTT. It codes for CASSLPKGQNTEAFF.

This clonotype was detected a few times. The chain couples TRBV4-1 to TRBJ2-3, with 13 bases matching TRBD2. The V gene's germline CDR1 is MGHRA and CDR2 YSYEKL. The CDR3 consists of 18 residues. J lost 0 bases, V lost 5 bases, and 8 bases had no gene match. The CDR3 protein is CASSTGLAGPSSTDTQYF. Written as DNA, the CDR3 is TGCGCCAGCAGCACGGGACTAGCGGGACCCAGTAGCACAGATACGCAGTATTTT.

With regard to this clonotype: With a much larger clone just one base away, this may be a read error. The CDR3 reads CASSSRMGRSYEQYF. The CDR3 DNA sequence: TGTGCCAGCAGCTCCCGGATGGGCCGCTCCTACGAGCAGTACTTC. This chain uses TRBV5-5 with TRBJ2-7, with no clear D. This CDR3 is built from 15 residues. Between the trimmed V and J ends, which lost 3 bases and 0 bases, there was a span of 13 bases. CDR1 is SGHKS and CDR2 is YYEKEE in the germline V gene (reference sequence).

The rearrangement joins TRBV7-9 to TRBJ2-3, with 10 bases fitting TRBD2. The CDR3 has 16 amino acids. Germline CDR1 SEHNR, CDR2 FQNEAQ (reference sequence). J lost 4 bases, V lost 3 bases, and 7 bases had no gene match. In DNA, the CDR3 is TGTGCCAGCAGCTTCCGGGGACTAGCGTCATCAGATACGCAGTATTTT. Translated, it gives CASSFRGLASSDTQYF.

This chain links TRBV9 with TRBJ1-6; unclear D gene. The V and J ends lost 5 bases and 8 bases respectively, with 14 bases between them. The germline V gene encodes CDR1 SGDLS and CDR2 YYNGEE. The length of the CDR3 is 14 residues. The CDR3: CASSDLAGDSPLHF. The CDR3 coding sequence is TGTGCCAGCAGTGACCTGGCCGGGGATTCACCCCTCCACTTT.